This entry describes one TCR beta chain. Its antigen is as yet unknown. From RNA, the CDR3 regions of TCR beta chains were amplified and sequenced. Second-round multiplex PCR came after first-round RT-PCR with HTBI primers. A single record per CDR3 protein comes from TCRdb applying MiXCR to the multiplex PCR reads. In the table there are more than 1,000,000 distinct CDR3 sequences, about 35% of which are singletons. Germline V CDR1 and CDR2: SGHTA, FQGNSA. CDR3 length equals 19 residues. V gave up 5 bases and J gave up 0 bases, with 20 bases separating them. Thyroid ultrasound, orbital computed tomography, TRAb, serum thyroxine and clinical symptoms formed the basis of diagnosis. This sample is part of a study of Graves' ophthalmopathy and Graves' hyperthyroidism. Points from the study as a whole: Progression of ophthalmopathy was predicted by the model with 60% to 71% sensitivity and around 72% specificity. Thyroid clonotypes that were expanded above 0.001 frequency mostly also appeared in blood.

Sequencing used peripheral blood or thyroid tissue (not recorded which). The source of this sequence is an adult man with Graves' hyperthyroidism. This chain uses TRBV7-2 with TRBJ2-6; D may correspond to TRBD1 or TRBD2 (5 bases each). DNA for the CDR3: TGTGCCAGCAGCCCGTTCGCCGGGACCGTAATCTCTGGGGCCAACGTCCTGACTTTC. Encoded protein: CASSPFAGTVISGANVLTF. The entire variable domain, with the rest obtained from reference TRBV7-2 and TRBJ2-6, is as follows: GAGVSQSPSNKVTEKGKDVELRCDPISGHTALYWYRQSLGQGLEFLIYFQGNSAPDKSGLPSDRFSAERTGGSVSTLTIQRTQQEDSAVYLCASSPFAGTVISGANVLTFGAGSRLTVL.